A single T cell receptor (beta chain) is shown here with its context. Sequencing was performed with immunoSEQ multiplex PCR; in TCRdb, only in-frame clones are kept and a portion is missing. Counted here are 100,000 to 150,000 clones, more than 80% occurring once; the ten biggest clones make up 1.5% to 1.7%. This record comes from a study of T cell responses to AZD1222 COVID-19 vaccine. The CDR3 is 15 amino acids. Germline CDR1 reads SNHLY; CDR2 reads FYNNEI. V lost 1 base and J lost 5; bases outside the gene matches: 4. The specimen comprised peripheral blood, sampled on day 0 of AZD1222 vaccination. This TCR was sampled from an adult in good health. The genes are TRBV2 and TRBJ2-1; 8 nucleotides match TRBD2. CDR3 coding DNA: TGTGCCAGCAGTGAAGACGGGAGGGCGAACAATGAGCAGTTCTTC. It translates to CASSEDGRANNEQFF.